The 3 T cell receptor beta chains reported below all come from one sample, sequenced in a study of identical twins. TCRdb reprocessed the 5' RACE reads with MiXCR, giving one entry per CDR3 protein. Found here are around 680,000 distinct CDR3 sequences, 8.6% of them singletons; the top ten hold 0.8% to 1%. These sequences were also reported in another study, on yellow fever vaccine responses in identical twins.

The sequencing sample was made of PBMCs. Every receptor here comes from a woman aged 18-29 years in good health.

Details on this clonotype: One base away lies a much larger clone, so this may be a sequencing read error. The chain carries TRBV12-3 or TRBV12-4 and TRBJ2-7, with 8 bases lining up with TRBD1. The CDR3 totals 16 residues. CDR3: CASSLIKNRGNYDQYF. CDR3 DNA: TGTGCCAGCAGTTTAATCAAAAACAGGGGGAACTACGACCAGTACTTC.

This clonotype was picked up many times. DNA for the CDR3: TGCGCCAGCAGAAGAATTTGGGGACAGTTCGGCTACGAGCAGTACTTC. Amino acids: CASRRIWGQFGYEQYF. The chain has TRBV5-1 and TRBJ2-7; 7 bases are shared with TRBD1. V was pared by 5 bases and J by 3 bases, with 14 bases of the junction left unmatched. CDR1 SGHRS and CDR2 YFSETQ come from the germline V gene. The CDR3 consists of 16 residues.

The chain couples TRBV29-1 to TRBJ2-1, with TRBD1 as a possible D gene (5 bases). This CDR3 has 13 residues. CDR1 is SQVTM and CDR2 is ANQGSEA in the germline V gene. V lost 6 bases and J 5 bases, leaving 14 bases between the germline ends. The CDR3 spells CSVDLTDDNEQFF. CDR3 sequence (DNA): TGCAGCGTCGATTTGACAGACGACAATGAGCAGTTCTTC.